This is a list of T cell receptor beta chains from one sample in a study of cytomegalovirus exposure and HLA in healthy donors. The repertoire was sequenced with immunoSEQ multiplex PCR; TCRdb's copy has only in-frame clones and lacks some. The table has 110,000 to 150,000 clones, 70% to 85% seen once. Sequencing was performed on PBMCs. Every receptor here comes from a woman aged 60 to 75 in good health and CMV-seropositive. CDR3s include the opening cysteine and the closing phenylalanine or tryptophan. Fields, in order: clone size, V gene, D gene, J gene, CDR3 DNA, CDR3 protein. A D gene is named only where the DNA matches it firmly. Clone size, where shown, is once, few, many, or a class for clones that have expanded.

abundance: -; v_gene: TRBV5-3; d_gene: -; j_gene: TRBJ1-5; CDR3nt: TGTGCCAGCGGGGGGCCTGTCAATCAGCCCCAGCATTTT; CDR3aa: CASGGPVNQPQHF
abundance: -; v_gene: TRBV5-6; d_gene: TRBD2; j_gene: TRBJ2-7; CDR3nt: TGTGCCAGCAGCTCCTTGTTTGGGGGAGGGGAGCAGTACTTC; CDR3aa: CASSSLFGGGEQYF
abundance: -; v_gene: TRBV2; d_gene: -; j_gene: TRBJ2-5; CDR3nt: TGTGCCAGCAGTGAAAACTTCGGCGGGGGCGCGGAGGAGACCCAGTACTTC; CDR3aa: CASSENFGGGAEETQYF
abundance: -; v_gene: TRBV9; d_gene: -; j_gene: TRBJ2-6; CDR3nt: TGTGCCAGCACCCGGGACTCACTCTCTGGGGCCAACGTCCTGACTTTC; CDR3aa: CASTRDSLSGANVLTF
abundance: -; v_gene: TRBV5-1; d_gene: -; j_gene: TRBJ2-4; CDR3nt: TGCGCCAGCAGCTTGGCCGGGCAGGGTTCGGACATTCAGTACTTC; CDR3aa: CASSLAGQGSDIQYF
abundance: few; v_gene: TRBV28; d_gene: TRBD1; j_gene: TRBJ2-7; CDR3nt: TGTGCCAGCAGTTTTGTGACAGGGGCCTACGAGCAGTACTTC; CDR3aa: CASSFVTGAYEQYF
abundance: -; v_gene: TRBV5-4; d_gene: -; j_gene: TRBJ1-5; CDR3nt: TGTGCCAGCAGCTTGGGCCCGGGTTCCCTCAATCAGCCCCAGCATTTT; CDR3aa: CASSLGPGSLNQPQHF
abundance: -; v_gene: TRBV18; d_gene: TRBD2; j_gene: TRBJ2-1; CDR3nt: TGTGCCAGCTCACCACCCGGGAGGGGTGAGCAGTTCTTC; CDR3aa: CASSPPGRGEQFF
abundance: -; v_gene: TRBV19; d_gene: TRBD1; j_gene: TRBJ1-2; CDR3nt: TGTGCCAGTAGTCCTTCGACTAGACAGGGGTTCATTGTTCGCACCTTC; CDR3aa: CASSPSTRQGFIVRTF
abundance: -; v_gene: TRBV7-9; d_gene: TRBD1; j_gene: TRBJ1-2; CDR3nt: TGTGCCAGCAGCAATCCGGGACAGGGACTGGCCGACTATGGCTACACCTTC; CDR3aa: CASSNPGQGLADYGYTF
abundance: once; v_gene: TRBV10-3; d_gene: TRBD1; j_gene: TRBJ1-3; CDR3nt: TGTGCCACCTTATTGGACAGGCCCTCTGGAAACACCATATATTTT; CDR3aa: CATLLDRPSGNTIYF
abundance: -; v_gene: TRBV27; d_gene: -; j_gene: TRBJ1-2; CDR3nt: TGTGCCACGTCGGAAGGGGGACGGGGCTATGGCTACACCTTC; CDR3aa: CATSEGGRGYGYTF
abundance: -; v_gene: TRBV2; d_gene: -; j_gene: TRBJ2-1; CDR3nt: TGTGCCAGCAGTGAATTGGCAGAGCAGTTCTTC; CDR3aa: CASSELAEQFF
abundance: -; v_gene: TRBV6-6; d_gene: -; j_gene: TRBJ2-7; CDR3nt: TGTGCCAGCAGTTCACACTACGAGCAGTACTTC; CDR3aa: CASSSHYEQYF
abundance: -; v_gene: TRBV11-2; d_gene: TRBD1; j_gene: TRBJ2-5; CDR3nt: TGTGCCAGCAGCCCTTATTGGGGCCTTACAGGGGTTGAGACCCAGTACTTC; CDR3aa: CASSPYWGLTGVETQYF
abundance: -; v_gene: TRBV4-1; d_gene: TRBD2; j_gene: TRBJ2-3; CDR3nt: TGCGCCAGCAGCCTCGGACTAGCGGGCACAGATACGCAGTATTTT; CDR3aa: CASSLGLAGTDTQYF
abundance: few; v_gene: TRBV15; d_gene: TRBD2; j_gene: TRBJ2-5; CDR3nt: TGTGCCACCAGCACCCAGCGGGGGGAATTTCAAGAGACCCAGTACTTC; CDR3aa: CATSTQRGEFQETQYF
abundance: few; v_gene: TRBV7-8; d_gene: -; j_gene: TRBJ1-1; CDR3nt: TGTGCCAGCAGCTTAGAAGATGCTTCTATGAACACTGAAGCTTTCTTT; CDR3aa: CASSLEDASMNTEAFF
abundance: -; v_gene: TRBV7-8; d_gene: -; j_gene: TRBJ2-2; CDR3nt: TGTGCCAGCACCACTGAGGCTAGCGCTCGCACCGGGGAGCTGTTTTTT; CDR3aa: CASTTEASARTGELFF
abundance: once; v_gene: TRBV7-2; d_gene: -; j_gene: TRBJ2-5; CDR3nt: TGTGCCAGCAGCCCGTTCGCGTCCGGGGGGCTCGAGACCCAGTACTTC; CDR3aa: CASSPFASGGLETQYF
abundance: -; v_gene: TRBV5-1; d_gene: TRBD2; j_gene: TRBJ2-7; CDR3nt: TGCGCCAGCAGCTCAGGACTAGCGGGAGGGGAGCAGTACTTC; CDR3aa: CASSSGLAGGEQYF
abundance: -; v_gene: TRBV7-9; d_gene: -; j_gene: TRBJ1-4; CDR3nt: TGTGCCAGCAGCTTAGCGGAGGGAACTAACGTAAACAGTGCAAAACTGTTTTTT; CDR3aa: CASSLAEGTNVNSAKLFF
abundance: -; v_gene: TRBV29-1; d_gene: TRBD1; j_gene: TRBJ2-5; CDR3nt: TGCAGCGTTCTCCTGGACAGGGGGCCAGAGACCCAGTACTTC; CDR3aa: CSVLLDRGPETQYF
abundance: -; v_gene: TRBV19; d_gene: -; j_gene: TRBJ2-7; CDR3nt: TGTGCCAGTAGTATAAGTTCTCTATTCGAGCAGTACTTC; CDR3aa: CASSISSLFEQYF
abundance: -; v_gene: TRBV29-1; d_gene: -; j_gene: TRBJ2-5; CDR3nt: TGCAGCGTTGAAGAGATGGGGCAGCTAGAGACCCAGTACTTC; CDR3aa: CSVEEMGQLETQYF
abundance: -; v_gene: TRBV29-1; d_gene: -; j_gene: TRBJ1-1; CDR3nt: TGCAGCTCCGACCCGGAGGGCACTGAAGCTTTCTTT; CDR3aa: CSSDPEGTEAFF
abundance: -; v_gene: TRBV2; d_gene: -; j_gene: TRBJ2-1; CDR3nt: TGTGCCAGCAGTGGGCAAGCGGGTACAGAGCAGTTCTTC; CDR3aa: CASSGQAGTEQFF
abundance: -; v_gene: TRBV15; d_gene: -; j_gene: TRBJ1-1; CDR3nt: TGTGCCACCAGCAGAGCCCCATTTGAAGCTTTCTTT; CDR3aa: CATSRAPFEAFF
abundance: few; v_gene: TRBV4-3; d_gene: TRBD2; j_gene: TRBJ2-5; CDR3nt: TGCGCCAGCAGCCAAGTAGGACTAGCGGGAGTTGAGGAAGAGACCCAGTACTTC; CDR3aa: CASSQVGLAGVEEETQYF